The T cell receptor beta chain described here comes from a study of blood T cell repertoires in COVID-19. Turning to the study itself: The analysed material was cDNA or gDNA that came from T cells, B-cell-depleted T cells, or PBMCs.

Participant ages covered roughly 18 to 90 years across 25 or so US areas. Cohort allocation depended upon clinical history that participants reported. In the study's own analysis: Estimation of nucleated cell counts relied on the amplification of reference gene primers. Profiled with immunoSEQ multiplex PCR; TCRdb holds only in-frame clones, not every one. V, J and clone size are taken as reported in that table, and D and trimming were inferred from the DNA itself. The repertoire includes around 230,000 clones, approximately 90% of them detected once, and around 2.5% sits in the top ten. The CDR3 extends over 14 amino acids. CDR1 is SGHRS and CDR2 is YFSETQ in the germline V gene. V was trimmed by 5 bases and J by 2 bases, leaving 13 bases between them.

J is TRBJ1-2 and V is TRBV5-1; D might be TRBD1 (5 bases). What was sequenced was PBMCs or T cells enriched from blood (not recorded which). This TCR was recovered from a woman aged 40 to 55 with acute COVID-19. The DNA for the CDR3 is TGCGCCAGCAGTCCGGGGGTCTTCAACTATGGCTACACCTTC. This encodes CASSPGVFNYGYTF.